These T cell receptor beta chains were read from a single sample in a study of blood T cell repertoires in COVID-19. Assay: immunoSEQ multiplex PCR; the TCRdb copy retains only in-frame clones and omits some. Of 100,000 to 150,000 clones in the sample, roughly 90% are singletons; the top ten hold more than 3%. Sequences were obtained from peripheral blood. These receptors all stem from a woman aged 55-70 years with COVID-19, enrolled during active disease. Each CDR3 is given with its conserved first and last residue. The order of the fields is D gene, V gene, clone size, J gene, CDR3 protein, CDR3 DNA. The D gene is left open where the match is weak. Rows give clone size only sometimes, using once, few, many, or a class for an expanded clone.

D gene: TRBD1
V gene: TRBV7-6
clone size: NA
J gene: TRBJ1-2
CDR3 protein: CASSRQGAYGYTF
CDR3 DNA: TGTGCCAGCAGCCGACAGGGGGCCTATGGCTACACCTTC

D gene: TRBD1
V gene: TRBV19
clone size: NA
J gene: TRBJ1-3
CDR3 protein: CASSGQGTYENTIYF
CDR3 DNA: TGTGCCAGTAGTGGACAGGGGACGTATGAAAACACCATATATTTT

D gene: TRBD1
V gene: TRBV2
clone size: NA
J gene: TRBJ2-5
CDR3 protein: CASSEHQGAGETQYF
CDR3 DNA: TGTGCCAGCAGTGAACACCAGGGGGCAGGAGAGACCCAGTACTTC

D gene: NA
V gene: TRBV30
clone size: once
J gene: TRBJ1-2
CDR3 protein: CAWSVSRGYGYTF
CDR3 DNA: TGTGCCTGGAGTGTTTCCAGGGGCTATGGCTACACCTTC

D gene: TRBD1
V gene: TRBV11-3
clone size: once
J gene: TRBJ2-1
CDR3 protein: CASSLTGSYNEQFF
CDR3 DNA: TGTGCCAGCAGCCTGACAGGGTCCTACAATGAGCAGTTCTTC

D gene: NA
V gene: TRBV9
clone size: NA
J gene: TRBJ2-1
CDR3 protein: CASSVVASPGHEQFF
CDR3 DNA: TGTGCCAGCAGCGTAGTCGCTAGCCCGGGCCATGAGCAGTTCTTC

D gene: NA
V gene: TRBV6-2/TRBV6-3
clone size: once
J gene: TRBJ2-7
CDR3 protein: CASSFQVGRRGRKWEQYF
CDR3 DNA: TGTGCCAGCAGTTTCCAGGTCGGCCGGAGGGGGCGAAAGTGGGAGCAGTACTTC

D gene: NA
V gene: TRBV19
clone size: NA
J gene: TRBJ2-5
CDR3 protein: CASSIDLTVEGMETQYF
CDR3 DNA: TGTGCCAGTAGTATAGATCTCACAGTAGAAGGTATGGAGACCCAGTACTTC

D gene: NA
V gene: TRBV12-3/TRBV12-4
clone size: NA
J gene: TRBJ2-1
CDR3 protein: CASSLSGDEQFF
CDR3 DNA: TGTGCCAGCAGTTTGTCAGGGGATGAGCAGTTCTTC

D gene: NA
V gene: TRBV6-5
clone size: few
J gene: TRBJ1-2
CDR3 protein: CASPGQSQNGYTF
CDR3 DNA: TGTGCCAGCCCAGGACAGAGCCAAAATGGCTACACCTTC

D gene: TRBD2
V gene: TRBV9
clone size: NA
J gene: TRBJ2-2
CDR3 protein: CASSVGAGRLNTGELFF
CDR3 DNA: TGTGCCAGCAGCGTAGGGGCCGGGAGGTTGAACACCGGGGAGCTGTTTTTT

D gene: TRBD2
V gene: TRBV7-2
clone size: NA
J gene: TRBJ2-1
CDR3 protein: CASSLRGGDEQFF
CDR3 DNA: TGTGCCAGCAGTCTCCGGGGGGGCGATGAGCAGTTCTTC

D gene: NA
V gene: TRBV4-3
clone size: many
J gene: TRBJ2-2
CDR3 protein: CASSPTPGDTGELFF
CDR3 DNA: TGCGCCAGCAGCCCAACACCGGGAGACACCGGGGAGCTGTTTTTT

D gene: TRBD1
V gene: TRBV9
clone size: NA
J gene: TRBJ2-3
CDR3 protein: CASSLRQGVDTQYF
CDR3 DNA: TGTGCCAGCAGCCTCCGACAGGGGGTGGATACGCAGTATTTT

D gene: NA
V gene: TRBV12-5
clone size: once
J gene: TRBJ2-7
CDR3 protein: CASGRDRAYEQYF
CDR3 DNA: TGTGCTAGTGGTCGAGACCGGGCCTACGAGCAGTACTTC

D gene: TRBD1
V gene: TRBV3-1/TRBV3-2
clone size: NA
J gene: TRBJ2-6
CDR3 protein: CASSQDWDRGPSGANVLTF
CDR3 DNA: TGTGCCAGCAGCCAAGATTGGGACAGGGGGCCCTCTGGGGCCAACGTCCTGACTTTC

D gene: TRBD1
V gene: TRBV19
clone size: NA
J gene: TRBJ1-2
CDR3 protein: CASSIVAQGVDGYTF
CDR3 DNA: TGTGCCAGTAGTATAGTTGCACAGGGGGTCGATGGCTACACCTTC

D gene: NA
V gene: TRBV2
clone size: NA
J gene: TRBJ1-2
CDR3 protein: CASSRGGPANYGYTF
CDR3 DNA: TGTGCCAGTTCGAGGGGGGGGCCTGCTAACTATGGCTACACCTTC

D gene: TRBD1
V gene: TRBV7-9
clone size: NA
J gene: TRBJ1-2
CDR3 protein: CASSLTGQLYGYTF
CDR3 DNA: TGTGCCAGCAGCTTAACGGGACAGCTCTATGGCTACACCTTC

D gene: NA
V gene: TRBV10-3
clone size: NA
J gene: TRBJ1-2
CDR3 protein: CAISETRDNNYGYTF
CDR3 DNA: TGTGCCATCAGTGAGACCCGGGACAATAACTATGGCTACACCTTC

D gene: TRBD1
V gene: TRBV5-1
clone size: few
J gene: TRBJ2-7
CDR3 protein: CASSEPTGGNEQYF
CDR3 DNA: TGCGCCAGCAGCGAACCCACAGGGGGCAACGAGCAGTACTTC

D gene: TRBD2
V gene: TRBV5-1
clone size: NA
J gene: TRBJ2-7
CDR3 protein: CAEPGLAGESSYEQYF
CDR3 DNA: TGCGCCGAGCCGGGACTAGCGGGGGAGAGCTCCTACGAGCAGTACTTC

D gene: NA
V gene: TRBV10-3
clone size: NA
J gene: TRBJ1-5
CDR3 protein: CAISEVQGIGVQPQHF
CDR3 DNA: TGTGCCATCAGTGAGGTTCAGGGAATTGGGGTTCAGCCCCAGCATTTT

D gene: TRBD1
V gene: TRBV5-1
clone size: NA
J gene: TRBJ1-5
CDR3 protein: CASSPGQGSYSNQPQHF
CDR3 DNA: TGCGCCAGCAGCCCCGGACAGGGGTCCTATAGCAATCAGCCCCAGCATTTT

D gene: TRBD1
V gene: TRBV7-3
clone size: NA
J gene: TRBJ2-1
CDR3 protein: CASSPTGQGYNEQFF
CDR3 DNA: TGTGCCAGCAGCCCGACGGGACAGGGGTACAATGAGCAGTTCTTC

D gene: NA
V gene: TRBV24-1
clone size: NA
J gene: TRBJ2-3
CDR3 protein: CATSDWPSPDTQYF
CDR3 DNA: TGTGCCACCAGTGATTGGCCTAGCCCAGATACGCAGTATTTT

D gene: NA
V gene: TRBV30
clone size: NA
J gene: TRBJ1-2
CDR3 protein: CAKVSGSYGYTF
CDR3 DNA: TGTGCCAAGGTTAGCGGGTCCTATGGCTACACCTTC

D gene: NA
V gene: TRBV19
clone size: NA
J gene: TRBJ1-1
CDR3 protein: CASSVQGRNTEAFF
CDR3 DNA: TGTGCCAGTAGTGTACAGGGCCGGAACACTGAAGCTTTCTTT